Listed here are 14 T cell receptor beta chains from one sample, sequenced in a study of T cell repertoires in cytomegalovirus infection. MiXCR, applied by TCRdb to the reads, yields one record per CDR3 protein. The sample has fewer than 350,000 distinct CDR3 sequences, 25% to 35% seen once. No antigens are known for them. The sample was cultured PBMCs, taken from culture after CMV antigen stimulation. Receptors originate from a human donor in good health (CMV status not recorded). Some clones in this sample may be carry-over from other donors' samples.

This CDR3 is CSARHAAVQETQYF. In DNA form, the CDR3 reads TGCAGTGCTCGACACGCGGCAGTCCAAGAGACCCAGTACTTC. V is TRBV20-1 and J is TRBJ2-5; unclear D gene. V was pared by 5 bases and J by 1 base, with 14 bases between. CDR1 and CDR2 (germline): DFQATT, SNEGSKA (reference sequence). The CDR3 consists of 14 residues.

This chain connects TRBV7-6 to TRBJ2-7; tentatively, D is TRBD2 (5 bases). V lost 3 bases, J lost 5 bases, and 20 bases lay in between. CDR1 is SGHVS and CDR2 is FNYEAQ in the germline V gene. CDR3 length: 16 residues. CDR3 DNA: TGTGCCAGCAGCTTGGAGGCGTCCGGGAATCGACACGAGCAGTACTTC. Protein product: CASSLEASGNRHEQYF.

The sample holds a few counts of this clonotype. V usage is TRBV12-3 or TRBV12-4 and J usage is TRBJ2-1, with TRBD2 matching 11 bases. This CDR3 is built from 19 residues. With V trimmed by 3 bases and J by 0 bases, 10 bases remained unmatched. The CDR3 coding sequence is TGTGCCAGCAGTTTGGCTAGCGGGGGGCTTAGATACTCCTACAATGAGCAGTTCTTC. This codes for CASSLASGGLRYSYNEQFF.

The chain combines TRBV20-1 with TRBJ1-1, with 7 bases matching TRBD1. Unmatched junction bases numbered 8, after V lost 5 bases and J lost 8 bases. The CDR3 contains 12 residues. Germline V lookup: CDR1 DFQATT, CDR2 SNEGSKA (reference sequence). The CDR3 DNA reads as TGCAGTGCTTCTATCTCGGGACAGGAAGCTTTCTTT. Residues: CSASISGQEAFF.

The rearrangement links TRBV29-1 to TRBJ2-1; D gene uncertain. V lost 5 bases and J 2 bases, leaving 16 bases between the germline ends. Germline assignment: CDR1 SQVTM and CDR2 ANQGSEA. The CDR3 is 15 amino acids. The CDR3 DNA reads as TGCAGCGTTCTTGGCCTTGAGACGGCCTACAATGAGCAGTTCTTC. Amino acids: CSVLGLETAYNEQFF.

The rearrangement joins TRBV7-3 to TRBJ2-1, with D perhaps TRBD2 (6 bases). Trimming cost V 2 bases and J 0 bases, with 8 bases left between them. CDR1 is SGHTA and CDR2 is FQGTGA in the germline V gene. CDR3 size: 15 residues. Here the CDR3 reads CASSLSLASYNEQFF. CDR3 in DNA: TGTGCCAGCAGCTTATCACTAGCCTCCTACAATGAGCAGTTCTTC. The whole variable domain, remainder taken from reference TRBV7-3 and TRBJ2-1, is GAGVSQTPSNKVTEKGKYVELRCDPISGHTALYWYRQSLGQGPEFLIYFQGTGAADDSGLPNDRFFAVRPEGSVSTLKIQRTERGDSAVYLCASSLSLASYNEQFFGPGTRLTVL.

The chain combines TRBV28 with TRBJ2-2, with D maybe TRBD1 (5 bases). The germline V gene has CDR1 MDHEN and CDR2 SYDVKM. The V end lost 3 bases, the J end lost 5 bases, and 10 bases lay between the germline ends. This CDR3 spans 14 amino acids. The CDR3 region has the DNA TGTGCCAGCAGTTTCCCAGGGCGGACCGGGGAGCTGTTTTTT. The encoded protein is CASSFPGRTGELFF.

The chain recombines TRBV2 with TRBJ2-2; TRBD1 agrees at 8 bases. This CDR3 is 18 amino acids long. Germline CDR1 and CDR2: SNHLY and FYNNEI. Trimming took 1 base from V and 1 from J; bases not matched to a gene: 8. The CDR3 region has the DNA TGTGCCAGCAGTGAAGGACCAACCGGGACAGGGAACACCGGGGAGCTGTTTTTT. It is translated as CASSEGPTGTGNTGELFF.

The V and J genes are TRBV9 and TRBJ1-4; no definite D call. V was shortened by 1 base and J by 11 bases, with 12 bases between the two germline ends. CDR3 length: 13 amino acids. The germline gives CDR1 SGDLS, CDR2 YYNGEE. This CDR3 is CASSVWGGGKLFF. The DNA of the CDR3 is TGTGCCAGCAGCGTATGGGGAGGTGGGAAACTGTTTTTT.

The gene calls are TRBV7-8 and TRBJ2-3; 8 bases line up with TRBD2. The V gene end was trimmed by 6 bases and the J gene end by 2 bases; junction bases not matched to a gene: 13. Per germline, CDR1 SGHVS and CDR2 FQNEAQ. The CDR3 totals 17 residues. The CDR3 loop is CASSSLSAGANTDTQYF. The CDR3, as DNA: TGTGCCAGCAGTTCCCTCTCAGCGGGGGCCAACACAGATACGCAGTATTTT. Looking up the rest from reference TRBV7-8 and TRBJ2-3 gives the full variable domain: GAGVSQSPRYKVAKRGQDVALRCDPISGHVSLFWYQQALGQGPEFLTYFQNEAQLDKSGLPSDRFFAERPEGSVSTLKIQRTQQEDSAVYLCASSSLSAGANTDTQYFGPGTRLTVL.

The chain joins TRBV7-6 to TRBJ2-7; TRBD2 matches at 9 bases. The CDR3 extends over 14 amino acids. Germline trimming cut 5 bases from V and 3 bases from J; bases unmatched to any gene: 5. Germline values: CDR1 SGHVS, CDR2 FNYEAQ. CDR3 nucleotide sequence: TGTGCCAGCAGCCGACTAGCGGAGAACTACGAGCAGTACTTC. Translation: CASSRLAENYEQYF.

Many counts were recorded for this clonotype. CDR3 DNA: TGTGCCAGCAGTTTAGAGCGGGAGGCCGGGAATGAGCAGTTCTTC. Protein product: CASSLEREAGNEQFF. The chain combines TRBV12-3 or TRBV12-4 with TRBJ2-1, with TRBD2 matching over 9 bases. V was pared by 1 base and J by 7 bases, with 5 bases of the junction left unmatched. This CDR3 comprises 15 residues.

This clonotype was recorded a few times. The rearrangement links TRBV3-1 to TRBJ2-1; D unclear. The V gene's germline CDR1 is LGHDT and CDR2 YNNKEL (reference sequence). V was shortened by 0 bases and J by 0 bases, with 15 bases between the two germline ends. This CDR3 region has 18 residues. The CDR3 bases are TGTGCCAGCAGCCAAGACCCCCTCGCGATCAACTCCTACAATGAGCAGTTCTTC. As protein: CASSQDPLAINSYNEQFF.

The rearrangement uses TRBV3-1 and TRBJ2-7; 9 bases line up with TRBD1. Germline-derived CDR1 and CDR2 are LGHDT and YNNKEL (reference sequence). V trimming: 1 base; J trimming: 7 bases; junction bases outside the gene matches: 8. The CDR3 covers 15 residues. CDR3 residues: CASSQGTGATWEQYF. The DNA of the CDR3 is TGTGCCAGCAGCCAAGGGACAGGGGCGACCTGGGAGCAGTACTTC.